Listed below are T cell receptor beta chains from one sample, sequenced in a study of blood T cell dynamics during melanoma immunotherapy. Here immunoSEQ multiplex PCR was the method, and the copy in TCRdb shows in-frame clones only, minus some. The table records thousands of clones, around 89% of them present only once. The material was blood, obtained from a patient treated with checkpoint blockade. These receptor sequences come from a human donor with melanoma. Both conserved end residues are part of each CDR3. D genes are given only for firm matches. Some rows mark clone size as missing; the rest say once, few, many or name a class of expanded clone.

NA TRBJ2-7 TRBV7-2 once TGTGCCAGCAGGACCGGACCCCAGAGCTCCTACGAGCAGTACTTC CASRTGPQSSYEQYF
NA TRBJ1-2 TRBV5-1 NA TGCGCCAGCAGCCCCGAAGGTCGCGGCTACACCTTC CASSPEGRGYTF
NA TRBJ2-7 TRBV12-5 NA TGTGCTAGTGGTCGAGCAGGACAATTCGAGCAGTACTTC CASGRAGQFEQYF
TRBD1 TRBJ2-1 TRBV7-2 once TGTGCCAGCAGCTTAGGGACAGGGGTCGATGAGCAGTTCTTC CASSLGTGVDEQFF
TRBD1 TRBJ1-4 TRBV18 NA TGTGCCAGCTCACCACCAACAGGGGGTAATGAAAAACTGTTTTTT CASSPPTGGNEKLFF
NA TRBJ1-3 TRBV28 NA TGTGCCAGCAGTTTCGAGGGTACATCTGGAAACACCATATATTTT CASSFEGTSGNTIYF
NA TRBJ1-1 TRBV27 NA TGTGCCAGCAGCAGGTGGGGCACTGAAGCTTTCTTT CASSRWGTEAFF
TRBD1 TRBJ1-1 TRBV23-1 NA TGCGCCAGCAGTCAATCAGCCGGGACAGGGGACTCTATACGTTCTGAAGCTTTCTTT CASSQSAGTGDSIRSEAFF
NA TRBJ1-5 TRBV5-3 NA TGTGCCAGAAGCTTGGGGAGGCCTAATCAGCCCCAGCATTTT CARSLGRPNQPQHF
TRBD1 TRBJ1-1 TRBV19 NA TGTGCCAGTAAGGGGGACAGTATGAACACTGAAGCTTTCTTT CASKGDSMNTEAFF
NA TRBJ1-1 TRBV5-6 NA TGTGCCAGCAGCTTGGCCCGGCATAACACTGAAGCTTTCTTT CASSLARHNTEAFF
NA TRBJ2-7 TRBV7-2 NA TGTGCCAGCAGCTTACAGGAGACTTACGAGCAGTACTTC CASSLQETYEQYF
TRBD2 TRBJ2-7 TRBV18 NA TGTGCCAGCTCACTTCTAGCGGGAGGGCTGGTCGAGCAGTACTTC CASSLLAGGLVEQYF
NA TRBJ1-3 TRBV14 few TGTGCCAGCAGCCTCAGGGGTGGTGGAAACACCATATATTTT CASSLRGGGNTIYF
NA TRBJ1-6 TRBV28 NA TGTGCCAGCAGTTTACCGGGACGGAGCTATAATTCACCCCTCCACTTT CASSLPGRSYNSPLHF
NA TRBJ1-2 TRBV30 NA TGTGCCTGGAGTGTGGGGGGTGCGTCGGCCAGGAAAAATAACTATGGCTACACCTTC CAWSVGGASARKNNYGYTF
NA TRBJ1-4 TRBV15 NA TGTGCCACCAGCAGAGATGGTCCTGAAAAACTGTTTTTT CATSRDGPEKLFF
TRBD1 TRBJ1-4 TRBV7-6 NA TGTGCCAGCACGCCGGGACAGACTAATGAAAAACTGTTTTTT CASTPGQTNEKLFF
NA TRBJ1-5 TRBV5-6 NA TGTGCCAGCAGCTTCTATGACAGATTCAATCAGCCCCAGCATTTT CASSFYDRFNQPQHF
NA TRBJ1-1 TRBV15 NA TGTGCCACCAGCAGAGGAGCCGGGTCCCCTCTTGGCACTGAAGCTTTCTTT CATSRGAGSPLGTEAFF
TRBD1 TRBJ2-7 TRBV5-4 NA TGTGCCAGCAGTTTGGAGTCCGGGACAGGCGCCTACGAGCAGTACTTC CASSLESGTGAYEQYF
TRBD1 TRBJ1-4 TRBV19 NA TGTGCCAGTACGGACAGGGGGCTGGCGTCTAATGAAAAACTGTTTTTT CASTDRGLASNEKLFF
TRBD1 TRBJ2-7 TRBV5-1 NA TGCGCCAGCAGCTTGCCGCGGACAGGAAACTACGAGCAGTACTTC CASSLPRTGNYEQYF
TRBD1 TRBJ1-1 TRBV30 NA TGTGCCTGGGGTACATACAGGGGCTCAGCTTTCTTT CAWGTYRGSAFF
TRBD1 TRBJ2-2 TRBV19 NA TGTGCCAGCAAACGACAGGGGAACACCGGGGAGCTGTTTTTT CASKRQGNTGELFF
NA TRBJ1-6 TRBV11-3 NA TGTGCCAGCAGCTTACGGCAGAATTCACCCCTCCACTTT CASSLRQNSPLHF
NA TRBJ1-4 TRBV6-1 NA TGTGCCAGCAGTGAAGCTGGGAGAAAGCTGAATGAAAAACTGTTTTTT CASSEAGRKLNEKLFF
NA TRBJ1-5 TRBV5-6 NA TGTGCCAGCAGCTTAAGAGAGGGTTACAGCAATCAGCCCCAGCATTTT CASSLREGYSNQPQHF
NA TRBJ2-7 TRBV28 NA TGTGCCAGCAGTTCGCTCCCGAGGGGCGAGAGCTACGAGCAGTACTTC CASSSLPRGESYEQYF
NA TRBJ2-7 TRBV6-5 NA TGTGCCAGCAGTTACTCCTATGGGGCCACCTACGAGCAGTACTTC CASSYSYGATYEQYF
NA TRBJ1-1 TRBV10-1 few TGCGCCAGCAGTCTGGGCCGCTACACTGAAGCTTTCTTT CASSLGRYTEAFF
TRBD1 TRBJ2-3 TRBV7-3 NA TGTGCCAGCAGCACCGGGACAGGGTCAGATACGCAGTATTTT CASSTGTGSDTQYF
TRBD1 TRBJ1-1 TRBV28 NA TGTGCCAGCAGTTTAGGAAGGACAGGGAACACTGAAGCTTTCTTT CASSLGRTGNTEAFF
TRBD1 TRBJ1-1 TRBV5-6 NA TGTGCCAGCAGCAAAGGGACAGGGGAAAGGACTGAAGCTTTCTTT CASSKGTGERTEAFF
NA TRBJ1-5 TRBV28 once TGTGCCAGCAGTTCGGGTCACAATCAGCCCCAGCATTTT CASSSGHNQPQHF
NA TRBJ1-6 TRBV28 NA TGTGCCAGCAGACGCCGACAGGATAATTCACCCCTCCACTTT CASRRRQDNSPLHF
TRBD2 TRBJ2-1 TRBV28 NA TGTGCCAGCAGTCCTCGTACCGGGACTAGCGGGGGGGCCAGGGCCAATGAGCAGTTCTTC CASSPRTGTSGGARANEQFF
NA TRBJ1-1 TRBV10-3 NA TGTGCCATCAGTGAGGGGGCGCGAACTGAAGCTTTCTTT CAISEGARTEAFF
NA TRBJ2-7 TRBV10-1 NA TGCGCCAGCAGGTTAGGCGGGCCTAGATCCTACGAGCAGTACTTC CASRLGGPRSYEQYF
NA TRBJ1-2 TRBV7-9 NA TGTGCCAGCAGCTTAGAAGGGGACTATGGCTACACCTTC CASSLEGDYGYTF
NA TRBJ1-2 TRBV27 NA TGTGCCAGCAGTTTGAACCACGGGTATGGCTACACCTTC CASSLNHGYGYTF
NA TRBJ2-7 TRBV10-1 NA TGCGCCAGCAGTGATGGGGGTTCCTCCTACGAGCAGTACTTC CASSDGGSSYEQYF
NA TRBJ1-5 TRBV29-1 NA TGCAGCGTTGGGGATCAGGGTCAGCCCCAGCATTTT CSVGDQGQPQHF
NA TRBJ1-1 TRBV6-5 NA TGTGCCAGCAGTTACTCCGGGCAGGGCACTGAAGCTTTCTTT CASSYSGQGTEAFF
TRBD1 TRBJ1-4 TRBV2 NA TGTGCCAGCAGCGGACAGGGGGTAATTTCAACTAATGAAAAACTGTTTTTT CASSGQGVISTNEKLFF
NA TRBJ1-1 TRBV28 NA TGTGCCAGCAGTTTAGGGGACACGGCGTCAGCTGCTTTCTTT CASSLGDTASAAFF
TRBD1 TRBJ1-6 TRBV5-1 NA TGCGCCAGCAGCTTGAAGGGACAGGGAGTTAATTCACCCCTCCACTTT CASSLKGQGVNSPLHF
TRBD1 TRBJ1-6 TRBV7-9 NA TGTGCCAGCAGCCGATTAGGGGACAGACTTCCCTCCTATAATTCACCCCTCCACTTT CASSRLGDRLPSYNSPLHF
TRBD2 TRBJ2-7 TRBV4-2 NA TGTGCCAGCAGCCAAATAGCGGGGGGGGGCTACGAGCAGTACTTC CASSQIAGGGYEQYF
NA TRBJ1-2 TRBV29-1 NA TGCAGCGGCCGGGGGGCTAACTATGGCTACACCTTC CSGRGANYGYTF
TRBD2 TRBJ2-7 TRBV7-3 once TGTGCCAGCAGCCCTTACGGGGGGGCCTACGAGCAGTACTTC CASSPYGGAYEQYF
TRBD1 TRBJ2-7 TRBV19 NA TGTGCCAGTAGTTTCAGAACCAGGGGGTTCTTGTCATTCGAGCAGTACTTC CASSFRTRGFLSFEQYF
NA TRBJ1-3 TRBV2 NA TGTGCCAGCAGCCCAAGGACCGGAAACACCATATATTTT CASSPRTGNTIYF